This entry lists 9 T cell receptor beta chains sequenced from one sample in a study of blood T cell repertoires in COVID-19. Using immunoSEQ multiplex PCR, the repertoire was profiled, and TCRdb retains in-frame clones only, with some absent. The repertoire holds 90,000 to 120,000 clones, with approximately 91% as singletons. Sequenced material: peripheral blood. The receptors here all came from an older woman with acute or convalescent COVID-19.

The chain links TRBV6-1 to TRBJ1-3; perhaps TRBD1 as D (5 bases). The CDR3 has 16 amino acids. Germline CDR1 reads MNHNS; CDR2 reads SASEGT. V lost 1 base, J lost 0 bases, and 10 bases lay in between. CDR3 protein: CASSEVGQFSGNTIYF. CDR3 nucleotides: TGTGCCAGCAGTGAAGTCGGACAATTCTCTGGAAACACCATATATTTT.

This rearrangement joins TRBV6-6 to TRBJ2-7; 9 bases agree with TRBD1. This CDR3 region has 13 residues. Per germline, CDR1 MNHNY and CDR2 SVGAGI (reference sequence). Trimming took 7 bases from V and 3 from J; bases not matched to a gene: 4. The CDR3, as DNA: TGTGCCAGCACCGGGACAGGGAACTACGAGCAGTACTTC. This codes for CASTGTGNYEQYF.

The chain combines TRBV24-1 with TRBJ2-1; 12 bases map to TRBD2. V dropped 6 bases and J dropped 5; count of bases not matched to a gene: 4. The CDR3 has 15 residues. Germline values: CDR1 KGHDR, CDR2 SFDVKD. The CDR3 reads CATSHRLAGDNEQFF. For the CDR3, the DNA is TGTGCCACCAGTCACCGACTAGCGGGAGACAATGAGCAGTTCTTC.

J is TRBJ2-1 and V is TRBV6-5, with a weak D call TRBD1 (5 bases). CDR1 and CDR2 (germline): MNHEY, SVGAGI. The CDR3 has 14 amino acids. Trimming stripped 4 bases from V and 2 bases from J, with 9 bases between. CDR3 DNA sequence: TGTGCCAGCAGTTTTCAGGGAACCTACAATGAGCAGTTCTTC. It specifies CASSFQGTYNEQFF.

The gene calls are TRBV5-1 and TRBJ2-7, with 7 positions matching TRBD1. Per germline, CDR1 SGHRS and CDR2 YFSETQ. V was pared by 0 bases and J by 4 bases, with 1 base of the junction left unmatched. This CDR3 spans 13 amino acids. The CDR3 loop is CASSLDRGYEQYV. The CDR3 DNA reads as TGCGCCAGCAGCTTGGACAGGGGATACGAGCAGTACGTC.

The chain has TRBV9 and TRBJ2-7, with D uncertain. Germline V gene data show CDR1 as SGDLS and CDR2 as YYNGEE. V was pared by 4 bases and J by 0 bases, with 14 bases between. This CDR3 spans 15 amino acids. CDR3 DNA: TGTGCCAGCAGCCCTAAGCAGGCAGGCTCCTACGAGCAGTACTTC. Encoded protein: CASSPKQAGSYEQYF.

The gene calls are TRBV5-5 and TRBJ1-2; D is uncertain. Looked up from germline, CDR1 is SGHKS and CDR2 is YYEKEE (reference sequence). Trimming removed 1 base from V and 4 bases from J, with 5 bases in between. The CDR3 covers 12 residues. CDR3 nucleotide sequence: TGTGCCAGCAGCTTGTACAGCTATGGCTACACCTTC. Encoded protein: CASSLYSYGYTF.

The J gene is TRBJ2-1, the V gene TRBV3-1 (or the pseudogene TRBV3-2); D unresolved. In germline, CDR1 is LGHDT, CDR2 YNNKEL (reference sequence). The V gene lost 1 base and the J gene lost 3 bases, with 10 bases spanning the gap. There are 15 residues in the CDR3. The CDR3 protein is CASSQVGRLYNEQFF. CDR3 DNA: TGTGCCAGCAGCCAAGTGGGCCGGCTCTACAATGAGCAGTTCTTC.

The CDR3 here is CAWSPRTGTGNTIYF. CDR3 nucleotide sequence: TGTGCCTGGAGTCCTAGGACAGGGACTGGAAACACCATATATTTT. This chain joins TRBV30 and TRBJ1-3; 8 bases match TRBD1. Germline V CDR1 and CDR2: GTSNPN, SVGIG (reference sequence). This CDR3 comprises 15 residues. Trimming took 2 bases from V and 2 from J; bases not matched to a gene: 5.